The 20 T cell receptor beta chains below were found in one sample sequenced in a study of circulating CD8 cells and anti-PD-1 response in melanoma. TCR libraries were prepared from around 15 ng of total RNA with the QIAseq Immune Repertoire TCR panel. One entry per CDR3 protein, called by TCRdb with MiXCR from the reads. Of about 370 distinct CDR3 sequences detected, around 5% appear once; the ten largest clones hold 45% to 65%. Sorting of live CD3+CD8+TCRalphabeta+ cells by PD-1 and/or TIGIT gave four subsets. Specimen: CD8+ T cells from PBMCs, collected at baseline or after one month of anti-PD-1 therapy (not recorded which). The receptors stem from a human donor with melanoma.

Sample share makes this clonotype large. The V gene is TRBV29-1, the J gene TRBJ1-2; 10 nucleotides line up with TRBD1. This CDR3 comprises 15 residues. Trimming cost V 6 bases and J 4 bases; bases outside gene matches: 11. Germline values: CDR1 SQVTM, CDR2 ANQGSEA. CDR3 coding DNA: TGCAGCGTCGAATTGGGGGACAGGGGATCCTATGGCTACACCTTC. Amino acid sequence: CSVELGDRGSYGYTF.

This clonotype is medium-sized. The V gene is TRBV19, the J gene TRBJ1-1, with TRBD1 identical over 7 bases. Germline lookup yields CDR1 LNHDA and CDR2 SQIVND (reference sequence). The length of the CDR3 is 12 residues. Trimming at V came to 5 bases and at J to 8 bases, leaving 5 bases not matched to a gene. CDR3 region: CASSPRDREAFF. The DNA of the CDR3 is TGTGCCAGTAGTCCCCGGGACAGAGAAGCTTTCTTT.

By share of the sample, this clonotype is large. CDR3 nucleotide sequence: TGCAGCGTGTTAGGGAGGTGGGACTATGGCTACACCTTC. Translated: CSVLGRWDYGYTF. The chain carries TRBV29-1 and TRBJ1-2; D remains ambiguous. The germline V and J ends were trimmed by 6 bases and 3 bases, with 14 bases remaining between them. This CDR3 is 13 amino acids long. Germline V gene sequence: CDR1 SQVTM, CDR2 ANQGSEA.

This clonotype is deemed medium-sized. The CDR3 DNA is TGTGCCAGCAGCAAAGGTATCCCGGGACCAGGAGGCTATGAGCAGTTCTTC. The encoded protein is CASSKGIPGPGGYEQFF. This rearrangement joins TRBV21-1 to TRBJ2-1; the table's TRBD1 call for D was not verified on the DNA. TRBV21-1 constitutes a pseudogene. The CDR3 has 17 amino acids.

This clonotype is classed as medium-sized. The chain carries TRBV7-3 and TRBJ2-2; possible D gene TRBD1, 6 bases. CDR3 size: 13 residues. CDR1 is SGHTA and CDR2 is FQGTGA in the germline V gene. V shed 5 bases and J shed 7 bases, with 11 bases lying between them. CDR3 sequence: CASSIEGGGELFF. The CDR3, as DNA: TGTGCCAGCAGCATCGAAGGGGGCGGGGAGCTGTTTTTT.

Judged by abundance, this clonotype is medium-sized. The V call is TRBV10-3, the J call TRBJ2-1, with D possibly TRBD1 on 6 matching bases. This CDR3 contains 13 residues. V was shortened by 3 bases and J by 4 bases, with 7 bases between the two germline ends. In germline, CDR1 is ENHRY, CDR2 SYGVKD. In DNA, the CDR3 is TGTGCCATCAGTGAAGGGGGTTACAATGAGCAGTTCTTC. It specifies CAISEGGYNEQFF.

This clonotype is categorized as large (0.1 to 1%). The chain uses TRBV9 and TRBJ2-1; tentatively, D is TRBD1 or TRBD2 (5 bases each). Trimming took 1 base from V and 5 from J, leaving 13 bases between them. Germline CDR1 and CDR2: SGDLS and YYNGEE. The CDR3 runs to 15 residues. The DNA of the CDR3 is TGTGCCAGCAGCGTATGGGGGAGCATAGACAATGAGCAGTTCTTC. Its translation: CASSVWGSIDNEQFF. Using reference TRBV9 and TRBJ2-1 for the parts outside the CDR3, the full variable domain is DSGVTQTPKHLITATGQRVTLRCSPRSGDLSVYWYQQSLDQGLQFLIQYYNGEERAKGNILERFSAQQFPDLHSELNLSSLELGDSALYFCASSVWGSIDNEQFFGPGTRLTVL.

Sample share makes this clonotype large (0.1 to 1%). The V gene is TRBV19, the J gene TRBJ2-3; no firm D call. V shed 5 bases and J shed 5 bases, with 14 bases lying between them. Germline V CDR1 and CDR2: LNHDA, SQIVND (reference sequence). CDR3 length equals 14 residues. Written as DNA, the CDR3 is TGTGCCAGTAGTTTTGTGGCCTCCCGAGATACGCAGTATTTT. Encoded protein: CASSFVASRDTQYF.

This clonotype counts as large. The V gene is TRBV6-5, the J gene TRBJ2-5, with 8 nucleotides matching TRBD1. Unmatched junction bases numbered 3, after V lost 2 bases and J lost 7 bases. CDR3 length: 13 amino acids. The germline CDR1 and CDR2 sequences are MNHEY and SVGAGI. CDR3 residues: CASSYQGASTQYF. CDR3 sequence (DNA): TGTGCCAGCAGTTACCAGGGGGCATCGACCCAGTACTTC.

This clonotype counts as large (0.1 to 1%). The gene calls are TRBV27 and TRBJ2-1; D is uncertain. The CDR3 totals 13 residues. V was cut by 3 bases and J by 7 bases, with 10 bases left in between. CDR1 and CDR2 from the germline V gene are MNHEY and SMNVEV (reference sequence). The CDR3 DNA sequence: TGTGCCAGCAGTTTTCGGGCGAGGAATGAGCAGTTCTTC. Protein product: CASSFRARNEQFF.

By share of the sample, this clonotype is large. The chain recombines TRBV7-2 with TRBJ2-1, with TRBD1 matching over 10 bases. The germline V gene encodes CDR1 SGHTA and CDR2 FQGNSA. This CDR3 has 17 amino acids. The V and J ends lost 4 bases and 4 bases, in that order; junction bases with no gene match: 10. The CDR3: CASSSPGQGTLYNEQFF. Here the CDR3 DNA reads TGTGCCAGCAGCTCGCCGGGACAGGGGACCCTTTACAATGAGCAGTTCTTC.

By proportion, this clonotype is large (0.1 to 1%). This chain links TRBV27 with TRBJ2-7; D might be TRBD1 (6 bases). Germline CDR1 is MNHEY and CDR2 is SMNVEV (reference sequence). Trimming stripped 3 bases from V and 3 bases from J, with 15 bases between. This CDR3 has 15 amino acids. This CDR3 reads CASSLSGRGDYEQYF. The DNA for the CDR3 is TGTGCCAGCAGTTTGTCGGGCAGGGGAGACTACGAGCAGTACTTC.

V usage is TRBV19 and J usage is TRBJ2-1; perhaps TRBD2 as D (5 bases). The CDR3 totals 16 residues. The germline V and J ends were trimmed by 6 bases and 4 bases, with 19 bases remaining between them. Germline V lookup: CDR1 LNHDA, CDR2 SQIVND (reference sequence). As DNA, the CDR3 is TGTGCCAGTAGCCCGGCCACTGGACTGGGATACAATGAGCAGTTCTTC. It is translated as CASSPATGLGYNEQFF.

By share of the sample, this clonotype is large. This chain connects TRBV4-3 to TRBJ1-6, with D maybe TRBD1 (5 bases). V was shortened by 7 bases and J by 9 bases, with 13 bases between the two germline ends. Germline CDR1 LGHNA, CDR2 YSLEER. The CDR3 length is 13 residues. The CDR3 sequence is CASTPGGGSPLHF. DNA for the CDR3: TGCGCCAGCACCCCGGGGGGGGGTTCACCCCTCCACTTT.

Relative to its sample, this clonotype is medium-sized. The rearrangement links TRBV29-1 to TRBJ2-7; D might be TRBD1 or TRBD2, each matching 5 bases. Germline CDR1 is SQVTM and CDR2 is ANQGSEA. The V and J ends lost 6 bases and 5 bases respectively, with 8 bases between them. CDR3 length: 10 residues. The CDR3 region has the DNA TGCAGCGTGAGGGGCGACGAGCAGTACTTC. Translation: CSVRGDEQYF.

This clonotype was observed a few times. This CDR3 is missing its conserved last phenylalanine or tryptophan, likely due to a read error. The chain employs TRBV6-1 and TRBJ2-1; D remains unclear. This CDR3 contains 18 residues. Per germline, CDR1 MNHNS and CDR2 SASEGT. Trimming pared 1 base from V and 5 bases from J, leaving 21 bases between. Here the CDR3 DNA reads TGTGCCAGCAGTGAAGACAGAAAAATACTTCCCGGTAACAATGAGCAGTTCTCC. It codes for CASSEDRKILPGNNEQFS.

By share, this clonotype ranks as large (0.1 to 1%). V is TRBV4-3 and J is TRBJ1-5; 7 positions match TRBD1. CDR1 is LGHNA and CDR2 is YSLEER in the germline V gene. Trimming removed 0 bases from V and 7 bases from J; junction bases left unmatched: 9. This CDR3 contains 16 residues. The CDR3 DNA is TGCGCCAGCAGCCAAGACAGGGGGGGACGGCGGCAGCCCCAGCATTTT. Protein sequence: CASSQDRGGRRQPQHF.

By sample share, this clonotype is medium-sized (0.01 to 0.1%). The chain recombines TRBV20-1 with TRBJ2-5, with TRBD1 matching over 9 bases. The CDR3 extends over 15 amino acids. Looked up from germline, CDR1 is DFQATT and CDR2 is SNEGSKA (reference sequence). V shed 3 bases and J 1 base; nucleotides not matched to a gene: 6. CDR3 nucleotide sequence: TGCAGTGCTAGTGAGGACAGGGGTCTCCAAGAGACCCAGTACTTC. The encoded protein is CSASEDRGLQETQYF.

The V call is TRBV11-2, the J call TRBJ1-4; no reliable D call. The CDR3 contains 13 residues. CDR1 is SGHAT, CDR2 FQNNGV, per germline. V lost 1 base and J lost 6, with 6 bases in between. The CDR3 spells CASSLVLHEKLFF. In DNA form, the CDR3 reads TGTGCCAGCAGCTTAGTGCTTCATGAAAAACTGTTTTTT. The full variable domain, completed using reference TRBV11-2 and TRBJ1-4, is EAGVAQSPRYKIIEKRQSVAFWCNPISGHATLYWYQQILGQGPKLLIQFQNNGVVDDSQLPKDRFSAERLKGVDSTLKIQPAKLEDSAVYLCASSLVLHEKLFFGSGTQLSVL.

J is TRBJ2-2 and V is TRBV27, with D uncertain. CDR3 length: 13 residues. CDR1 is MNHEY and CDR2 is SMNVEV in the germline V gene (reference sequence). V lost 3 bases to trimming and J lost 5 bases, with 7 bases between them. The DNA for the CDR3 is TGTGCCAGCAGTTTTTTAGGGACCGGGGAGCTGTTTTTT. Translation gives CASSFLGTGELFF.